These T cell receptor beta chains were read from a single sample in a study of T cell responses to AZD1222 COVID-19 vaccine. Repertoires were generated with immunoSEQ multiplex PCR, while TCRdb's copy carries only in-frame clones and drops some. The table records some 78,000 clones, about 80% of them present only once. This specimen consisted of peripheral blood, obtained 28 days after the second AZD1222 dose. These receptors originate from an adult who received the AZD1222 COVID-19 vaccine. The CDR3 runs from the conserved cysteine through the conserved F or W. The D gene is left open where the match is weak. Expanded clones get a size class; other rows say once, few or many, or leave the size out.

size	V	D	J	DNA	CDR3
-	TRBV28	TRBD2	TRBJ2-1	TGTGCCAGCAGTTTAAGACGGCTAGCGGGAGGGCCCTGGTCCTACAATGAGCAGTTCTTC	CASSLRRLAGGPWSYNEQFF
few	TRBV6-6	-	TRBJ1-2	TGTGCCAGCAACAACGGGGGCGCCGGGGGCTACACCTTC	CASNNGGAGGYTF
few	TRBV20-1	-	TRBJ2-6	TGCAGTGCTAGTATCTCTGGGGCCAACGTCCTGACTTTC	CSASISGANVLTF
-	TRBV30	TRBD2	TRBJ2-7	TGTGCCTGGAGTGTAGATAGGGGCGGGGGCGAGCAGTACTTC	CAWSVDRGGGEQYF
few	TRBV27	TRBD1	TRBJ1-5	TGTGCCAGCAGGATCATACAGGGGTATCAGCCCCAGCATTTT	CASRIIQGYQPQHF
many	TRBV3-1/TRBV3-2	TRBD1	TRBJ1-2	TGTGCCAGCAGCCAAGGTGGACAGGCCTATGGCTACACCTTC	CASSQGGQAYGYTF
few	TRBV7-9	-	TRBJ1-2	TGTGCCAGCAGCTTAGTAGGGGGAGATTATGGCTACACCTTC	CASSLVGGDYGYTF
-	TRBV7-6	-	TRBJ2-1	TGTGCCAGCAGCTCCCCCCAAGCGGGCCTCAATGAGCAGTTCTTC	CASSSPQAGLNEQFF
-	TRBV7-9	-	TRBJ2-5	TGTGCCAGCAGCTCCACACAGGGCCACCAAGAGACCCAGTACTTC	CASSSTQGHQETQYF
-	TRBV5-5	TRBD1	TRBJ1-4	TGTGCCAGCAGCTGGGACAGGGCTACTAATGAAAAACTGTTTTTT	CASSWDRATNEKLFF